This T cell receptor beta chain was sequenced in a study of Ad26.COV2.S vaccination and SARS-CoV-2 variants. About the research overall: This donor came from the COV1001 trial of Ad26.COV2.S.

Germline V gives CDR1 SNHLY, CDR2 FYNNEI. V gave up 10 bases and J gave up 4 bases, with 28 bases separating them. This CDR3 is built from 17 residues. Treatment given: some 20 received Ad26.COV2.S at low or high dose, single or two shots; 5 received placebo; per-sample allocation not given. It was on day 63 after the first vaccine or placebo injection that samples were taken. Points on this clone: Its antigen is as yet unknown.

Points from the study as a whole: Reports say spike-specific CD8+ and CD4+ T cell responses covered substantial breadth after vaccination. Total T cell responses, in the TCR breadth and depth analyses, may have been underestimated.

Clones were read by immunoSEQ multiplex PCR, and TCRdb kept only the in-frame ones, dropping some. The data contain hundreds of thousands of clones, roughly four fifths of them singletons. The sequenced sample was peripheral blood, obtained in a trial of Ad26.COV2.S vaccine versus placebo. The source is a person between 18 and 65 years old who received the Ad26.COV2.S COVID-19 vaccine or a placebo. This sequence joins TRBV2 and TRBJ1-2; no firm D call. CDR3 sequence reads: CATPPSRAVGGSYGYTF. Here the CDR3 DNA reads TGTGCCACACCCCCCTCTAGGGCAGTAGGCGGTAGCTATGGCTACACCTTC. Based on the CDR3 plus reference TRBV2 and TRBJ1-2, the full variable domain is EPEVTQTPSHQVTQMGQEVILRCVPISNHLYFYWYRQILGQKVEFLVSFYNNEISEKSEIFDDQFSVERPDGSNFTLKIRSTKLEDSAMYFCATPPSRAVGGSYGYTFGSGTRLTVV.